Listed below are T cell receptor beta chains from one sample, sequenced in a study of cytomegalovirus exposure and HLA in healthy donors. TCRdb keeps only in-frame clones here, not all; method: immunoSEQ multiplex PCR. The table records approximately 92,000 clones, under 85% of them present only once. The material sequenced was PBMCs. All receptors derive from a man aged 45 to 65 in good health and CMV-seropositive. Both conserved end residues are part of each CDR3. The D gene is left open where the match is weak. Not all rows give a size; the values are once, few, many and, for expanded clones, a class.

d_gene,abundance,j_gene,v_gene,CDR3nt,CDR3aa
TRBD2,.,TRBJ2-5,TRBV10-3,TGTGCCATCGGGACTAGCGGGGAGACCCAGTACTTC,CAIGTSGETQYF
TRBD2,.,TRBJ2-3,TRBV5-5,TGTGCCAGCAGCGCGGGTTGGACTAGCGGGGGGGAAACGCAGTATTTT,CASSAGWTSGGETQYF
.,.,TRBJ1-1,TRBV7-2,TGTGCCAGCAGCTCACAGGGTGGGTCCACTGAAGCTTTCTTT,CASSSQGGSTEAFF
TRBD2,.,TRBJ2-1,TRBV4-1,TGCGCCAGCAGCCAAGAAGAGCGGGGACTCCCGAATGAGCAGTTCTTC,CASSQEERGLPNEQFF
.,.,TRBJ1-3,TRBV7-8,TGTGCCAGCAGCTTAAGTGCAGGGTCCGGAAACACCATATATTTT,CASSLSAGSGNTIYF
.,.,TRBJ2-1,TRBV7-9,TGTGCCAGCAGCCCGGGGGGGGCCGAGACAGGGTACTACAATGAGCAGTTCTTC,CASSPGGAETGYYNEQFF
.,.,TRBJ1-5,TRBV7-8,TGTGCCAGCAGCCGAAACCAGAAGAATAGCAATCAGCCCCAGAATTTT,CASSRNQKNSNQPQNF
TRBD1,.,TRBJ2-1,TRBV10-3,TGTGCCATCAGTGAGACAGGGGGCTCCAATGAGCAGTTCTTC,CAISETGGSNEQFF
TRBD1,.,TRBJ2-1,TRBV5-8,TGTGCCAGCAGCTTAGGACAGGGCAATGAGCAGTTCTTC,CASSLGQGNEQFF
TRBD1,.,TRBJ1-2,TRBV7-6,TGTGCCAGCAGCGCCGGGACAGGGTTACCCCAAGGCTACCCCTTC,CASSAGTGLPQGYPF
TRBD2,.,TRBJ2-7,TRBV7-2,TGTGCCAGCAGCTTAAGTTGGCTAGCGGGGGGGAGCCTATACGAGCAGTACTTC,CASSLSWLAGGSLYEQYF
.,.,TRBJ2-5,TRBV30,TGTGCCTGGAATCCCGGCCCGAGCGGGGAGACCCAGTACTTC,CAWNPGPSGETQYF
.,once,TRBJ2-2,TRBV7-6,TGTGCCAGCAGCTTAGGGGAGAGAGACACCGGGGAGCTGTTTTTT,CASSLGERDTGELFF
.,.,TRBJ1-4,TRBV9,TGTGCCAGCAGCGTAGGGCAGGGCCAAGCGGGTGAAAAACTGTTTTTT,CASSVGQGQAGEKLFF
TRBD2,.,TRBJ2-7,TRBV19,TGTGCCAGTAGTATAGATTCCAGCGGGGGAGCCTACGAGCAGTACTTC,CASSIDSSGGAYEQYF
TRBD1,.,TRBJ2-3,TRBV27,TGTGCCAGCAGAGCGACAGGGGCGGTCACAGATACGCAGTATTTT,CASRATGAVTDTQYF
.,.,TRBJ2-2,TRBV18,TGTGCCAGCTCACCACTTAATGCCGGGGAGCTGTTTTTT,CASSPLNAGELFF
.,.,TRBJ2-5,TRBV7-8,TGTGCCAGCAGTTACCCAGGGGTTAGCGAGACCCAGTACTTC,CASSYPGVSETQYF
TRBD1,.,TRBJ1-1,TRBV7-6,TGTGCCAGCAGCTTAGGTTCCAGGGGGCGGAACACTGAAGCTTTCTTT,CASSLGSRGRNTEAFF
TRBD1,few,TRBJ1-1,TRBV6-5,TGTGCCAGCAGTTCCGGGACAGGAAACACTGAAGCTTTCTTT,CASSSGTGNTEAFF
.,.,TRBJ2-3,TRBV9,TGTGCCAGCAGCTTTACGCCTCGGGGGGACAACACAGATACGCAGTATTTT,CASSFTPRGDNTDTQYF
.,.,TRBJ1-1,TRBV4-3,TGCGCCAGCACGGAGACAGGGAACACTGAAGCTTTCTTT,CASTETGNTEAFF
.,once,TRBJ2-7,TRBV6-5,TGTGCCAGCAGTTACGGTGGAGGGGGCTTAAACGAGCAGTACTTC,CASSYGGGGLNEQYF
.,once,TRBJ1-5,TRBV11-2,TGTGCCAGCAGCCCCAATAGCAATCAGCCCCAGCATTTT,CASSPNSNQPQHF
.,few,TRBJ1-2,TRBV10-3,TGTGCCATCAGATCCGAGGACTATGGCTACCCCTTC,CAIRSEDYGYPF
TRBD1,.,TRBJ2-2,TRBV7-2,TGTGCCAGCAGCTTAGGGACAGGGTCGTACACCGGGGAGCTGTTTTTT,CASSLGTGSYTGELFF
.,.,TRBJ2-7,TRBV2,TGTGCCAGCAGGATCGACAGAGACGAGCAGTACTTC,CASRIDRDEQYF
.,.,TRBJ1-2,TRBV30,TGTGCCCAATCCGCGACAGTGAATGGCTACACCTTC,CAQSATVNGYTF
.,.,TRBJ1-1,TRBV7-3,TGTGCCAGCAGCTTAACAGCCGTTACTGAAGCTTTCTTT,CASSLTAVTEAFF
.,.,TRBJ1-2,TRBV7-2,TGTGCCAGCAGCCCACAGGGTACGGCTGGCTACCCCTTC,CASSPQGTAGYPF
.,.,TRBJ1-6,TRBV7-3,TGTGCCAGCAGCTTGCCCGGTAATTCACCCCTCCACTTT,CASSLPGNSPLHF
TRBD1,.,TRBJ1-2,TRBV7-9,TGTGCCAGCAGCTTACAGGGGGATGGCTACACCTTC,CASSLQGDGYTF
.,.,TRBJ1-5,TRBV9,TGTGCCAGCAGCCCGGGGGTAGTGAGCAATCAGCCCCAGCATTTT,CASSPGVVSNQPQHF
.,few,TRBJ1-1,TRBV28,TGTGCCAGCAGTTTGGGCGGGGCTGAAGCTTTCTTT,CASSLGGAEAFF
TRBD1,.,TRBJ1-1,TRBV5-1,TGCGCCAGCAGCTTGCAGGGGGGGAACACTGAAGCTTTCTTT,CASSLQGGNTEAFF
.,.,TRBJ1-5,TRBV7-8,TGTGCCAGCAGCTTAGCGCATTCCGGAGATAGCAATCAGCCCCAGCATTTT,CASSLAHSGDSNQPQHF
TRBD2,once,TRBJ2-3,TRBV9,TGTGCCAGCAGCGCCGGGTGGGGGGAGGGGAGCACAGATACGCAGTATTTT,CASSAGWGEGSTDTQYF
.,.,TRBJ2-4,TRBV7-9,TGTGCCAGCAGTCCCCAGGGGAACCGGGACATTCAGTACTTC,CASSPQGNRDIQYF
.,.,TRBJ2-5,TRBV4-1,TGCGCCAGCAGCCCGACACGGGGTCGGTCGGAGACCCAGTACTTC,CASSPTRGRSETQYF
TRBD1,.,TRBJ2-3,TRBV2,TGTGCCAGCAGCGGACAGGGGGCGACAGATACGCAGTATTTT,CASSGQGATDTQYF
TRBD1,.,TRBJ2-5,TRBV5-1,TGCGCCAGCAGCCGGGACAGGGCCGGGGAGACCCAGTACTTC,CASSRDRAGETQYF